The entry below describes one T cell receptor beta chain. The CDR3 extends over 14 amino acids. The J segment lost 0 bases and the V segment lost 9 bases, leaving 4 bases of the junction unmatched. Germline V gene data show CDR1 as LNHDA and CDR2 as SQIVND (reference sequence). The record originates from a study of T cell responses to AZD1222 COVID-19 vaccine. Only in-frame clones appear in the TCRdb table, and some are missing; sequencing was by immunoSEQ multiplex PCR. The table lists more than 95,000 clones, about 87% of them singletons. The chain joins TRBV19 to TRBJ1-5; 8 nucleotides agree with TRBD1. This TCR was sampled from an adult in good health. Source: peripheral blood, taken on day 0 of AZD1222 vaccination. The CDR3 DNA reads as TGTGCCAGGGACAGGGATTATAGCAATCAGCCCCAGCATTTT. As protein: CARDRDYSNQPQHF.